Each of the 18 T cell receptor beta chains below was sequenced from the same sample in a study of blood T cells in healthy people across ages. For the second PCR, which ran for about 7 to 11 cycles, a sample-barcoded 5' primer and a J-beta primer mix were used. MiXCR was run by TCRdb on the 5' RACE reads, yielding one entry per CDR3 protein. The table has 800,000 to 950,000 distinct CDR3 sequences, about 27% seen once. The sample was also reused in another study, on T cells of mothers and their children.

Sequencing was performed on blood. The receptor set was obtained from a woman aged 40 to 50 in good health.

The V gene is TRBV28, the J gene TRBJ1-4, with D possibly being TRBD1 (5 bases). The CDR3 is 15 amino acids. Germline V lookup: CDR1 MDHEN, CDR2 SYDVKM. Trimming took 4 bases from V and 6 from J, leaving 15 bases between them. The CDR3 is CASSSRTGPYEKLFF. In nucleotides, the CDR3 is TGTGCCAGCAGTTCCCGGACGGGGCCTTATGAAAAACTGTTTTTT. The full variable domain, its missing parts supplied by reference TRBV28 and TRBJ1-4, is DVKVTQSSRYLVKRTGEKVFLECVQDMDHENMFWYRQDPGLGLRLIYFSYDVKMKEKGDIPEGYSVSREKKERFSLILESASTNQTSMYLCASSSRTGPYEKLFFGSGTQLSVL.

This chain uses TRBV25-1 with TRBJ2-1; 9 nucleotides line up with TRBD1. Per germline, CDR1 MGHDK and CDR2 SYGVNS. The CDR3 has 13 amino acids. V dropped 2 bases and J dropped 10; count of bases not matched to a gene: 3. The CDR3 bases are TGTGCCAGCAGTGAACATACAGGGGGCGAGCAGTTCTTC. This translates into CASSEHTGGEQFF.

This clonotype came up a few times. The J gene is TRBJ2-1, the V gene TRBV7-2; 9 nucleotides match TRBD2. The CDR3 runs 14 residues. V was pared by 3 bases and J by 10 bases, with 7 bases of the junction left unmatched. Germline-derived CDR1 and CDR2 are SGHTA and FQGNSA. CDR3 in DNA: TGTGCCAGCAGCTTGCGGGGGGGCCCGATCGAGCAGTTCTTC. Amino acid sequence: CASSLRGGPIEQFF.

This clonotype appeared many times. This chain links TRBV20-1 with TRBJ2-5; TRBD2 is a possible D gene (5 bases). The CDR3 contains 14 residues. V lost 6 bases and J 5 bases, leaving 19 bases between the germline ends. CDR1 and CDR2 from the germline V gene are DFQATT and SNEGSKA (reference sequence). Written as DNA, the CDR3 is TGCAGTGCGATAAACCGGGGTGTCGGGGAGACCCAGTACTTC. Translated: CSAINRGVGETQYF.

J is TRBJ2-4 and V is TRBV2, with 9 bases aligning to TRBD1. Germline loops: CDR1 SNHLY, CDR2 FYNNEI. Trimming removed 1 base from V and 8 bases from J; junction bases left unmatched: 6. CDR3 size: 15 residues. The CDR3 reads CASSEEQGASHIQYF. The DNA for the CDR3 is TGTGCCAGCAGTGAAGAACAGGGGGCTTCGCACATTCAGTACTTC.

The table lists this clonotype with a few counts. The chain has TRBV9 and TRBJ2-2; a possible D gene is TRBD2 (6 bases). Germline V gene sequence: CDR1 SGDLS, CDR2 YYNGEE. This CDR3 region has 14 residues. Trimming stripped 2 bases from V and 7 bases from J, with 12 bases between. CDR3 coding DNA: TGTGCCAGCAGCGTGACTAGTTCCTACGGGGAGCTGTTTTTT. This encodes CASSVTSSYGELFF.

This clonotype was seen a few times. The CDR3 loop reads CSARNPGTYEQYF. The CDR3 bases are TGCAGTGCTAGAAACCCCGGGACCTACGAGCAGTACTTC. The chain joins TRBV20-1 to TRBJ2-7; weak D call: TRBD2 (5 bases). The V and J ends lost 2 bases and 2 bases respectively, with 10 bases between them. CDR1 and CDR2 from the germline V gene are DFQATT and SNEGSKA (reference sequence). The CDR3 totals 13 residues.

This chain connects TRBV7-2 to TRBJ2-1; D ambiguous. The CDR3 contains 13 residues. Germline CDR1 and CDR2: SGHTA and FQGNSA. V lost 5 bases and J lost 10, with 15 bases in between. In DNA form, the CDR3 reads TGTGCCAGCAGCCCCTCGTCTTTCGGCGAGCAGTTCTTC. Amino acids: CASSPSSFGEQFF.

The genes are TRBV6-6 and TRBJ1-6, with D unclear. The CDR3 is made up of 13 amino acids. Germline CDR1 MNHNY, CDR2 SVGAGI (reference sequence). V was shortened by 5 bases and J by 10 bases, with 12 bases between the two germline ends. CDR3 sequence (DNA): TGTGCCAGCAGTCGAGGTGGGGAATCACCCCTCCACTTT. Encoded protein: CASSRGGESPLHF.

Details on this clonotype: Since a much larger clone is just one base distant, this may be a read error. CDR3 DNA sequence: TGCAGAGCTAGAGACCGGGAAACTAGCACAGATACGCAGTATTTT. Its translation is CRARDRETSTDTQYF. This chain uses TRBV20-1 with TRBJ2-3, with a possible D match to TRBD2 (5 bases). Germline V gene sequence: CDR1 DFQATT, CDR2 SNEGSKA (reference sequence). CDR3 length: 15 amino acids.

A few counts support this clonotype. CDR3 amino acids: CASSWPGGQSVGEQYF. The CDR3 DNA follows: TGCGCCAGCAGCTGGCCCGGGGGGCAGTCGGTCGGCGAGCAGTACTTC. The gene calls are TRBV5-1 and TRBJ2-7, with TRBD2 as a possible D gene (7 bases). The V end lost 3 bases, the J end lost 6 bases, and 22 bases lay between the germline ends. CDR1 SGHRS and CDR2 YFSETQ come from the germline V gene. The CDR3 extends over 16 amino acids.

The genes are TRBV12-3 or TRBV12-4 and TRBJ1-6; D unresolved. V was trimmed by 4 bases and J by 5 bases, leaving 12 bases between them. This CDR3 is 15 amino acids long. DNA of the CDR3: TGTGCCAGCAGTTCCAGCGGGAGCGATAATTCACCCCTCCACTTT. This encodes CASSSSGSDNSPLHF.

The gene calls are TRBV20-1 and TRBJ1-1, with D possibly being TRBD1 (5 bases). V lost 6 bases to trimming and J lost 1 base, with 12 bases between them. The CDR3 runs to 13 residues. Germline CDR1 and CDR2: DFQATT and SNEGSKA (reference sequence). The DNA for the CDR3 is TGCAGTGCGCCCAGGGTAGGGAACACTGAAGCTTTCTTT. Protein product: CSAPRVGNTEAFF.

This chain connects TRBV18 to TRBJ1-3, with D hard to call. The V gene's germline CDR1 is KGHSH and CDR2 LQKENI. V was cut by 3 bases and J by 0 bases, with 9 bases left in between. The CDR3 loop spans 15 amino acids. The CDR3: CASSPPMASGNTIYF. The CDR3, as DNA: TGTGCCAGCTCACCTCCTATGGCCTCTGGAAACACCATATATTTT.

The genes are TRBV28 and TRBJ1-2, with 9 bases identical to TRBD1. CDR1 and CDR2 (germline): MDHEN, SYDVKM. Trimming took 3 bases from V and 10 from J; bases not matched to a gene: 6. CDR3 length: 13 amino acids. CDR3 bases: TGTGCCAGCAGTTTGGCGGGACAGGGTTACTACACCTTC. As protein: CASSLAGQGYYTF.

This clonotype was counted only a few times. This chain connects TRBV4-3 to TRBJ1-5; TRBD1 matches at 9 bases. This CDR3 spans 15 amino acids. The ends lost 3 bases at V and 1 base at J; junction bases unmatched: 1. Per germline, CDR1 LGHNA and CDR2 YSLEER. The CDR3 sequence: CASSQDRGSNQPQHF. Here the CDR3 DNA reads TGCGCCAGCAGCCAGGACAGGGGAAGCAATCAGCCCCAGCATTTT.

This chain joins TRBV7-2 and TRBJ2-7, with 8 bases that match TRBD2. This CDR3 has 15 amino acids. J was trimmed by 1 base and V by 4 bases; bases with no gene match: 6. Germline CDR1 reads SGHTA; CDR2 reads FQGNSA. Here the CDR3 DNA reads TGTGCCAGCAGCTCTCTTTGCGGGGGGTCCTACGAGCAGTACTTC. It codes for CASSSLCGGSYEQYF.

As regards this clonotype: A much larger clone lies one base from this, so it may be a read error. This chain uses TRBV28 with TRBJ2-4; TRBD2 matches 7 bases. The CDR3 has 14 residues. The V gene's germline CDR1 is MDHEN and CDR2 SYDVKM. The chain's CDR3 is CTSSRDSGRNIQYF. DNA of the CDR3: TGTACCAGCAGCCGGGACTCCGGGAGGAACATTCAGTACTTC.